This TCR beta chain was identified during a study of cytomegalovirus exposure and HLA in healthy donors. Whole-study results and caveats: A cluster of highly shared sequence variants was likely a sequencing artifact. Later examination showed HLA-associated TCR beta chains had greater clonal expansion than equally common others. For TCR beta chains, V- and J-gene trimming was later linked to a missense DCLRE1C variant. In an earlier analysis, productive rearrangement rates for most beta V segments clustered near 90% or 30%.

V shed 6 bases and J shed 5 bases, with 11 bases lying between them. Looked up from germline, CDR1 is SGHRS and CDR2 is YFSETQ. The CDR3 runs 13 residues. Points on this clone: As yet, its antigen is unknown.

PCR employed 60 Vbeta and 13 Jbeta primers. Data came from immunoSEQ multiplex PCR; TCRdb stores just in-frame clones and leaves some out. The sample carries some 140,000 clones, roughly two thirds recorded once. Specimen: PBMCs. This receptor was obtained from a woman in her 40s in good health and CMV-seronegative. V and J are TRBV5-1 and TRBJ1-4; D not resolved. CDR3 DNA sequence: TGCGCCAGCACTCCTGCGGGCAATGAAAAACTGTTTTTT. As protein: CASTPAGNEKLFF. Using reference TRBV5-1 and TRBJ1-4 for the parts outside the CDR3, the full variable domain is KAGVTQTPRYLIKTRGQQVTLSCSPISGHRSVSWYQQTPGQGLQFLFEYFSETQRNKGNFPGRFSGRQFSNSRSEMNVSTLELGDSALYLCASTPAGNEKLFFGSGTQLSVL.